Each of the 18 T cell receptor beta chains below was sequenced from the same sample in a study of cytomegalovirus exposure and HLA in healthy donors. PCR primers comprised 60 Vbeta and 13 Jbeta primers. Clones were sequenced by immunoSEQ multiplex PCR, and TCRdb holds only the in-frame ones, with some missing. The sample records more than 95,000 clones, roughly 79% being singletons. The source material was PBMCs. These receptors came from a man aged 60-69 years in good health and CMV-seropositive.

This clone turned up a few times. This chain connects TRBV19 to TRBJ1-1, with TRBD1 matching 7 bases. In germline, CDR1 is LNHDA, CDR2 SQIVND (reference sequence). V shed 7 bases and J 0 bases; nucleotides not matched to a gene: 5. The CDR3 spans 14 residues. The CDR3 loop is CASTITGVNTEAFF. CDR3 coding DNA: TGTGCCAGTACTATCACAGGGGTGAACACTGAAGCTTTCTTT.

This chain joins TRBV11-2 and TRBJ2-7; no firm D call. The germline CDR1 and CDR2 sequences are SGHAT and FQNNGV. V was pared by 2 bases and J by 3 bases, with 8 bases between. The CDR3 covers 13 residues. In nucleotides, the CDR3 is TGTGCCAGCAGCTTACAGGAACGCTACGAGCAGTACTTC. This codes for CASSLQERYEQYF.

The rearrangement joins TRBV27 to TRBJ2-7; weak D call: TRBD1 (5 bases). The germline V and J ends were trimmed by 6 bases and 2 bases, with 17 bases remaining between them. The CDR3 has 15 amino acids. CDR1 is MNHEY, CDR2 SMNVEV, per germline (reference sequence). CDR3 loop: CASRKGLLAPYEQYF. CDR3 in DNA: TGTGCCAGCAGAAAGGGGTTATTAGCCCCCTACGAGCAGTACTTC.

The V and J genes are TRBV9 and TRBJ1-1; no definite D call. V dropped 4 bases and J dropped 2 bases, with 21 bases sitting between them. This CDR3 is built from 17 residues. CDR1 and CDR2 (germline): SGDLS, YYNGEE. This chain's CDR3 is CASSPPLTAAYNTEAFF. In nucleotides, the CDR3 is TGTGCCAGCAGCCCCCCTTTAACAGCGGCTTACAACACTGAAGCTTTCTTT.

The chain couples TRBV29-1 to TRBJ1-1; possible D gene TRBD1, 6 bases. Germline assignment: CDR1 SQVTM and CDR2 ANQGSEA. V lost 8 bases and J 1 base, leaving 14 bases between the germline ends. The CDR3 runs to 13 residues. CDR3 nucleotide sequence: TGCAGCATCTACCGGACAGCGAACACTGAAGCTTTCTTT. It is translated as CSIYRTANTEAFF.

This chain's CDR3 is CSATTGTGYTF. CDR3 nucleotides: TGCAGTGCTACCACAGGGACTGGCTACACCTTC. The chain couples TRBV20-1 to TRBJ1-2; a possible D gene is TRBD1 (6 bases). V was pared by 4 bases and J by 7 bases, with 10 bases between. Germline V gene lookup returns CDR1 DFQATT and CDR2 SNEGSKA (reference sequence). The CDR3 is 11 amino acids.

The V call is TRBV10-2, the J call TRBJ2-5, with 12 bases that match TRBD2. V was pared by 0 bases and J by 9 bases, with 8 bases of the junction left unmatched. Germline V gene sequence: CDR1 WSHSY, CDR2 SAAADI. This CDR3 is built from 16 residues. Written as DNA, the CDR3 is TGCGCCAGCAGTGAGTCGACGGCTAGCGGGGGGGTGTCCCAGTACTTC. Residues: CASSESTASGGVSQYF.

The chain is built from TRBV27 and TRBJ1-2; 9 bases agree with TRBD1. Germline CDR1 MNHEY, CDR2 SMNVEV (reference sequence). Losses at the gene ends were 5 bases for V and 5 bases for J; bases not matched to a gene: 9. The CDR3 consists of 15 residues. The CDR3 region has the DNA TGTGCCAGCAGTCCGGGACAGGGAGCGCTTTATGGCTACACCTTC. It is translated as CASSPGQGALYGYTF.

J is TRBJ1-1 and V is TRBV5-1, with 8 bases fitting TRBD1. Trimming cost V 4 bases and J 4 bases; bases outside gene matches: 6. Germline CDR1 and CDR2: SGHRS and YFSETQ. The CDR3 extends over 14 amino acids. CDR3 amino acids: CASSPQGAGTEAFF. The CDR3 DNA is TGCGCCAGCAGCCCGCAGGGGGCCGGCACTGAAGCTTTCTTT.

V gene TRBV5-4 combines with J gene TRBJ2-7, with a tentative D call TRBD2 (5 bases). Germline CDR1 is SGHNT and CDR2 is YYREEE (reference sequence). V was pared by 1 base and J by 4 bases, with 12 bases between. The CDR3 length is 14 residues. The CDR3 bases are TGTGCCAGCAGCTTGCCAGGACTCACATACGAGCAGTACTTC. This codes for CASSLPGLTYEQYF.

In this sample, this clone turned up once. J is TRBJ2-7 and V is TRBV19, with 7 bases fitting TRBD1. V lost 1 base to trimming and J lost 2 bases; unmatched junction nucleotides: 8. The CDR3 is 16 amino acids. The V gene's germline CDR1 is LNHDA and CDR2 SQIVND (reference sequence). CDR3 protein: CASSIVLTGVAYEQYF. DNA of the CDR3: TGTGCCAGTAGTATAGTCCTAACAGGGGTGGCCTACGAGCAGTACTTC.

The chain has TRBV5-1 and TRBJ1-1; D is undetermined. This CDR3 comprises 13 residues. Germline CDR1 reads SGHRS; CDR2 reads YFSETQ. V was pared by 0 bases and J by 5 bases, with 8 bases between. In DNA, the CDR3 is TGCGCCAGCAGCTTGGGAGAGGGAACTGAAGCTTTCTTT. Protein product: CASSLGEGTEAFF.

V gene TRBV18 combines with J gene TRBJ2-7; D is ambiguous. Between the trimmed V and J ends, which lost 0 bases and 0 bases, there was a span of 9 bases. CDR3 size: 15 residues. Germline lookup yields CDR1 KGHSH and CDR2 LQKENI. Here the CDR3 reads CASSPPTTGSYEQYF. DNA for the CDR3: TGTGCCAGCTCACCACCAACTACTGGCTCCTACGAGCAGTACTTC.

V and J are TRBV4-3 and TRBJ2-5; 10 bases line up with TRBD2. CDR1 LGHNA and CDR2 YSLEER come from the germline V gene. V shed 2 bases, J shed 5 bases, and the junction held 5 bases outside the gene matches. The CDR3 sequence is 15 residues long. The CDR3 DNA reads as TGCGCCAGCAGCCAACAAGCGGGGGGGCTTGAGACCCAGTACTTC. Amino acids: CASSQQAGGLETQYF.

The chain combines TRBV6-5 with TRBJ1-2, with TRBD1 matching over 7 bases. CDR1 and CDR2 (germline): MNHEY, SVGAGI. This CDR3 region has 15 residues. Trimming removed 0 bases from V and 6 bases from J; junction bases left unmatched: 7. Here the CDR3 reads CASSYSWDSFNGYTF. In DNA, the CDR3 is TGTGCCAGCAGTTACTCCTGGGACAGCTTCAATGGCTACACCTTC.

This chain uses TRBV11-2 with TRBJ1-1, with 9 bases matching TRBD1. V was pared by 0 bases and J by 5 bases, with 7 bases of the junction left unmatched. Germline-derived CDR1 and CDR2 are SGHAT and FQNNGV. This CDR3 region has 16 residues. The CDR3 region has the DNA TGTGCCAGCAGCTTAGACTTACAGGGGGCAGGGACTGAAGCTTTCTTT. Residues: CASSLDLQGAGTEAFF.

The rearrangement joins TRBV6-4 to TRBJ1-1; D is unresolved. The CDR3 is 13 residues long. Germline CDR1 and CDR2: MRHNA and SNTAGT. The ends were cut back, 6 bases at V and 1 base at J, with 9 bases in the middle. The CDR3 DNA reads as TGTGCCAGCAGGGACGGCCCGAACACTGAAGCTTTCTTT. Translation: CASRDGPNTEAFF.

This clone was seen a handful of times. The chain uses TRBV6-5 and TRBJ1-2, with no clear D. The V gene's germline CDR1 is MNHEY and CDR2 SVGAGI. This CDR3 spans 13 amino acids. Deletions cut 2 bases from V and 6 bases from J, with 10 bases between. As DNA, the CDR3 is TGTGCCAGCAGTTACCGCTATCGAGATGGCTACACCTTC. It encodes CASSYRYRDGYTF.